One and the same sample provided the 12 T cell receptor beta chains below, sequenced in a study of blood T cell repertoires in COVID-19. The assay was immunoSEQ multiplex PCR, and TCRdb's table has in-frame clones only and misses some. Here the sample spans 100,000 to 150,000 clones, over 60% being singletons. Sequencing was performed on peripheral blood. These receptors all come from a woman aged 70 to 79 with acute or convalescent COVID-19.

V is TRBV6-5 and J is TRBJ1-2, with D maybe TRBD1 (6 bases). The CDR3 consists of 14 residues. The V and J ends lost 7 bases and 4 bases respectively, with 16 bases between them. Per germline, CDR1 MNHEY and CDR2 SVGAGI. CDR3 nucleotides: TGTGCCAGCACCCCGGGGGGGGCAGTCTATGGCTACACCTTC. It encodes CASTPGGAVYGYTF.

The genes are TRBV6-5 and TRBJ1-3; 7 bases map to TRBD1. The V and J ends lost 6 bases and 4 bases, in that order; junction bases with no gene match: 6. The germline V gene has CDR1 MNHEY and CDR2 SVGAGI. CDR3 length: 14 residues. Here the CDR3 DNA reads TGTGCCAGCAGCAAAACAGGGGAGGGAAACACCATATATTTT. Translating it yields CASSKTGEGNTIYF.

The CDR3 coding sequence is TGTGCCATCAGTGATTTGGGAGGGTCCTCTAAGGCTTTCTTT. It codes for CAISDLGGSSKAFF. The chain employs TRBV10-3 and TRBJ1-1; no reliable D call. The germline CDR1 and CDR2 sequences are ENHRY and SYGVKD. The CDR3 consists of 14 residues. Trimming took off 3 bases at V and 11 bases at J, with 19 bases between the two ends.

This clone occurred a few times. The J gene is TRBJ1-1, the V gene TRBV10-3; D might be TRBD1 (6 bases). Germline V gene data show CDR1 as ENHRY and CDR2 as SYGVKD. V was cut by 3 bases and J by 3 bases, with 17 bases left in between. The CDR3 runs 16 residues. The CDR3 region has the DNA TGTGCCATCAGTGAACTACTTACAGGGTTGGACACTGAAGCTTTCTTT. Protein sequence: CAISELLTGLDTEAFF.

The chain's CDR3 is CAIKPTSGGSNYQETQYF. The CDR3 nucleotides read TGTGCCATCAAGCCCACTAGCGGGGGGTCTAATTACCAAGAGACCCAGTACTTC. This chain links TRBV10-3 with TRBJ2-5; 12 bases fit TRBD2. Losses at the gene ends were 7 bases for V and 0 bases for J; bases not matched to a gene: 12. Germline assignment: CDR1 ENHRY and CDR2 SYGVKD. The CDR3 totals 18 residues.

This chain links TRBV28 with TRBJ2-7; 9 nucleotides line up with TRBD1. The CDR3 is 15 residues long. J was trimmed by 1 base and V by 7 bases; bases with no gene match: 8. CDR1 is MDHEN and CDR2 is SYDVKM in the germline V gene. The CDR3 coding sequence is TGTGCCAGCAATACCTATGGACAGGGGTCCTACGAGCAGTACTTC. This codes for CASNTYGQGSYEQYF.

V usage is TRBV4-2 and J usage is TRBJ2-7; 8 nucleotides agree with TRBD1. The ends lost 0 bases at V and 5 bases at J; junction bases unmatched: 6. Germline V gene data show CDR1 as LGHNA and CDR2 as YNFKEQ. This CDR3 spans 15 amino acids. The CDR3 DNA follows: TGTGCCAGCAGCCAAGAAACAGGGGGGAAGGACGAGCAGTACTTC. Encoded protein: CASSQETGGKDEQYF.

This clone was found a few times. This chain links TRBV2 with TRBJ1-6, with D tentatively TRBD1 (6 bases). Germline V gene lookup returns CDR1 SNHLY and CDR2 FYNNEI. The CDR3 has 15 amino acids. Between the trimmed V and J ends, which lost 1 base and 6 bases, there was a span of 10 bases. The CDR3 region has the DNA TGTGCCAGCAGTGAAGTGCGACAGGTTAATTCACCCCTCCACTTT. It yields the protein CASSEVRQVNSPLHF. Together with reference TRBV2 and TRBJ1-6, the CDR3 gives the full variable domain: EPEVTQTPSHQVTQMGQEVILRCVPISNHLYFYWYRQILGQKVEFLVSFYNNEISEKSEIFDDQFSVERPDGSNFTLKIRSTKLEDSAMYFCASSEVRQVNSPLHFGNGTRLTVT.

The chain recombines TRBV7-2 with TRBJ2-5, with TRBD1 matching 9 bases. The CDR3 spans 14 residues. CDR1 and CDR2 (germline): SGHTA, FQGNSA. After removal of 5 bases from V and 5 bases from J, the junction contained 6 bases not matched to a gene. CDR3 loop: CASSPDRGLETQYF. The CDR3, as DNA: TGTGCCAGCAGCCCGGACAGGGGCCTTGAGACCCAGTACTTC.

The chain carries TRBV20-1 and TRBJ2-7; D remains unclear. Germline V CDR1 and CDR2: DFQATT, SNEGSKA (reference sequence). The CDR3 sequence is 13 residues long. Trimming stripped 3 bases from V and 0 bases from J, with 9 bases between. CDR3: CSASGRSSYEQYF. CDR3 DNA sequence: TGCAGTGCTAGTGGGCGGAGCTCCTACGAGCAGTACTTC.

This clone was observed a handful of times. CDR3 coding DNA: TGTGCCATCAGCGGGGACAGGGGGACCTACGAGCAGTACTTC. Protein: CAISGDRGTYEQYF. The chain carries TRBV10-3 and TRBJ2-7; 11 positions agree with TRBD1. This CDR3 is 14 amino acids long. V trimming: 6 bases; J trimming: 2 bases; junction bases outside the gene matches: 3. The V gene's germline CDR1 is ENHRY and CDR2 SYGVKD.

CDR3 bases: TGTGCCAGCTCACCACGCGAAGGGGGCAATCAGCCCCAGCATTTT. This sequence encodes CASSPREGGNQPQHF. This chain uses TRBV18 with TRBJ1-5, with D perhaps matching TRBD1 (5 bases). The CDR3 contains 15 residues. Germline CDR1 KGHSH, CDR2 LQKENI. Trimming pared 1 base from V and 2 bases from J, leaving 9 bases between.